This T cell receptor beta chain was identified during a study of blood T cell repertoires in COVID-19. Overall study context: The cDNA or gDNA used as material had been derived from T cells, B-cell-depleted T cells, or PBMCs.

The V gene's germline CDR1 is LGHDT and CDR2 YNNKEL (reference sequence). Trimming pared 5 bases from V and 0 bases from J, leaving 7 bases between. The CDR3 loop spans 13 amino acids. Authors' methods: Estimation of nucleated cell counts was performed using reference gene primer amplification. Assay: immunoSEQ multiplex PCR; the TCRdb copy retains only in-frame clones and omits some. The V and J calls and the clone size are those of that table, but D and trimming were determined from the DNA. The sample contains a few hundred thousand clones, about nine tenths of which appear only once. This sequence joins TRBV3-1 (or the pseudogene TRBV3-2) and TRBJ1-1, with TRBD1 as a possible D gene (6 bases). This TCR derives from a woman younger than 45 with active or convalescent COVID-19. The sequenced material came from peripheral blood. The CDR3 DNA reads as TGTGCCAGCAGCGGACAGATGAACACTGAAGCTTTCTTT. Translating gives CASSGQMNTEAFF.